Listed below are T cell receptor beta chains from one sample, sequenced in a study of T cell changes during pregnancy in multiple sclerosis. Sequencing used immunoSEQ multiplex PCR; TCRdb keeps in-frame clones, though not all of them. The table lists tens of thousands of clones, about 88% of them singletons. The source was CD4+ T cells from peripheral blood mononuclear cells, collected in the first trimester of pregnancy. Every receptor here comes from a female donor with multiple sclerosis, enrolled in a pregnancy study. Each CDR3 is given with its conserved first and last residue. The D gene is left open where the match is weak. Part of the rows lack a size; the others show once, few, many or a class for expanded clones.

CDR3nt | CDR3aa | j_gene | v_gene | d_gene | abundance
TGTGCCACCAGCAGAGAGTTATTGGACTTTAATGAAAAACTGTTTTTT | CATSRELLDFNEKLFF | TRBJ1-4 | TRBV15 | - | -
TGTGCCAGCAGTTCTCATTCGGGACAGGGGGCTTTAGGAGCTTTCTTT | CASSSHSGQGALGAFF | TRBJ1-1 | TRBV6-5 | TRBD1 | -
TGTGCCAGCAGCCCCCGGACTAATGAAAAACTGTTTTTT | CASSPRTNEKLFF | TRBJ1-4 | TRBV7-2 | - | -
TGTGCCAGTTCCCCGAGAGGGCGCCAGCCCCAGCATTTT | CASSPRGRQPQHF | TRBJ1-5 | TRBV19 | - | -
TGTGCCAGCAGTTCCCATTTGGACATCTTTCGTCGGGGCTACACCTTC | CASSSHLDIFRRGYTF | TRBJ1-2 | TRBV28 | - | -
TGTGCCAGCAGCCCCCGACAGGGGAACACTGAAGCTTTCTTT | CASSPRQGNTEAFF | TRBJ1-1 | TRBV9 | TRBD1 | -
TGTGCCAGCGCCCAGCAGGCGTCCTCAACAAGCTCTGGAAACACCATATATTTT | CASAQQASSTSSGNTIYF | TRBJ1-3 | TRBV18 | - | once
TGTGCCAGCAGGAAGGCTAGCGGGAGGGTTTACGAGCAGTACTTC | CASRKASGRVYEQYF | TRBJ2-7 | TRBV6-5 | TRBD2 | -
TGCAGCGTTGAAGTAGCCGCGGGAGGTACGCAGTATTTT | CSVEVAAGGTQYF | TRBJ2-3 | TRBV29-1 | TRBD2 | medium-sized
TGCGCCAGCAGCTTGTTCGAGACAGGTCAAAGGACGCAGTATTTT | CASSLFETGQRTQYF | TRBJ2-3 | TRBV5-1 | - | -
TGTGCCAGCAGTTTAAGGGGGGGTGAAGCTTTCTTT | CASSLRGGEAFF | TRBJ1-1 | TRBV27 | - | -
TGTGCCTTACTCCCAGGGTCCACAGATACGCAGTATTTT | CALLPGSTDTQYF | TRBJ2-3 | TRBV2 | - | -
TGTGCCAGCGGCAAAGCGGGGGGGGCAGATACGCAGTATTTT | CASGKAGGADTQYF | TRBJ2-3 | TRBV11-1 | TRBD2 | -
TGTGCCAGTATGAGGAGCTCTGGGGCCAACGTCCTGACTTTC | CASMRSSGANVLTF | TRBJ2-6 | TRBV19 | - | once
TGTGCCAGCAGAGATGCGGGATCCAAACTAAAACTGTTTTTT | CASRDAGSKLKLFF | TRBJ1-4 | TRBV27 | - | -
TGTGCCAGCTCCAGGGACAGTTTGATGGCCCAGCATTTT | CASSRDSLMAQHF | TRBJ1-5 | TRBV28 | TRBD1 | -
TGTGCCAGCAGCCAAGATCAGGGGTCGGGCGGCTACACCTTC | CASSQDQGSGGYTF | TRBJ1-2 | TRBV4-2 | - | -
TGTGCCAGCAGTTACAGGGGGCAGGGCACAGATACGCAGTATTTT | CASSYRGQGTDTQYF | TRBJ2-3 | TRBV7-9 | TRBD1 | -
TGTGCCAGCAGCACAGAGATTGCTGGAAACACCATATATTTT | CASSTEIAGNTIYF | TRBJ1-3 | TRBV5-4 | - | -
TGTGCCAGCAGCTTAGTGCCGCCACTAGCGGGAGGTATAGAGACCCAGTACTTC | CASSLVPPLAGGIETQYF | TRBJ2-5 | TRBV7-6 | TRBD2 | -
TGTGCCAGCAGGGGTACTAGCGGGGGACACAATGAGCAGTTCTTC | CASRGTSGGHNEQFF | TRBJ2-1 | TRBV6-5 | TRBD2 | -
TGCAGCGTTAAAACTAGCGGGACCTACAATGAGCAGTTCTTC | CSVKTSGTYNEQFF | TRBJ2-1 | TRBV29-1 | TRBD2 | -
TGTGCCAGTAGTAAGGACAGGGGACACTATGGCTACACCTTC | CASSKDRGHYGYTF | TRBJ1-2 | TRBV19 | TRBD1 | -
TGCGCCAGCAGCCGCCCACTAGCAAGCCCCCTCGATGAGCAGTTCTTC | CASSRPLASPLDEQFF | TRBJ2-1 | TRBV5-1 | - | -
TGCAGCGTCTGGACTAGCGGGAGGGCTGGCAATGAGCAGTTCTTC | CSVWTSGRAGNEQFF | TRBJ2-1 | TRBV29-1 | TRBD2 | -
TGTGCCAGCGGGACAGATACAACTAATGAAAAACTGTTTTTT | CASGTDTTNEKLFF | TRBJ1-4 | TRBV2 | TRBD1 | -
TGCAGCGTTCTAGCCGTGGGACAGCCCCAGCATTTT | CSVLAVGQPQHF | TRBJ1-5 | TRBV29-1 | - | -
TGTGCCAGTTCCCGGACAGGGAACTATGGCTACACCTTC | CASSRTGNYGYTF | TRBJ1-2 | TRBV19 | TRBD1 | -
TGTGCCAGCAGCTCCGCGAGAAGAGGGGGCGGGAATGGCTACACCTTC | CASSSARRGGGNGYTF | TRBJ1-2 | TRBV7-9 | TRBD1 | -
TGTGCCAGCAGTTACCCTCCCCAAGCTTTCTTT | CASSYPPQAFF | TRBJ1-1 | TRBV6-5 | - | -
TGTGCCAGCAGTTTATTTGGGGGGGCCTCTCAGCCCCAGCATTTT | CASSLFGGASQPQHF | TRBJ1-5 | TRBV28 | - | -
TGCAGCATCGACAGGGGCGCTTTGAACACTGAAGCTTTCTTT | CSIDRGALNTEAFF | TRBJ1-1 | TRBV29-1 | TRBD1 | once
TGTGCCAGCCGGGAACGGTCTGGAAACACCATATATTTT | CASRERSGNTIYF | TRBJ1-3 | TRBV27 | - | few
TGTGCCAGCAGCTTAGCTCGTTTCGGGGGAGGGGCCACTGAAGCTTTCTTT | CASSLARFGGGATEAFF | TRBJ1-1 | TRBV7-8 | - | -
TGTGCCAGCAGCTTAGGAGGTTTGCGCGGAACCTACGAGCAGTACTTC | CASSLGGLRGTYEQYF | TRBJ2-7 | TRBV7-2 | - | -
TGCGCCAGCAGCCAAGAACAAGCGGGATCTAGCACAGATACGCAGTATTTT | CASSQEQAGSSTDTQYF | TRBJ2-3 | TRBV4-1 | TRBD2 | -
TGTGCCAGCAGCTTAGAGGGACAGGGGAGAAGGGATGGCTACACCTTC | CASSLEGQGRRDGYTF | TRBJ1-2 | TRBV7-9 | TRBD1 | few
TGTGCCAGATTAGATTCGACAGACAAAGCTTTCTTT | CARLDSTDKAFF | TRBJ1-1 | TRBV19 | - | -
TGCGCCAGCAGCTTGGGTGCCGGGGGGGGCGTTGAATTCTATGGCTACACCTTC | CASSLGAGGGVEFYGYTF | TRBJ1-2 | TRBV5-1 | - | -
TGTGCCAGCAGACGGGACAGTCTGAACACCGGGGAGCTGTTTTTT | CASRRDSLNTGELFF | TRBJ2-2 | TRBV27 | TRBD1 | -
TGTGCCAGCACTCCGAGAGCTAACTATGGCTACACCTTC | CASTPRANYGYTF | TRBJ1-2 | TRBV11-1 | - | few
TGTGCCAGCAGCTTAAGAGGGACAGCTTACGAGCAGTACTTC | CASSLRGTAYEQYF | TRBJ2-7 | TRBV9 | TRBD1 | -